This entry features one T cell receptor (beta chain) sequence. The antigen remains unidentified. The germline gives CDR1 SGHTA, CDR2 FQGTGA. V lost 1 base and J lost 5, with 13 bases in between. The CDR3 is 15 amino acids. This sample is drawn from a study of shared clonotypes between healthy human individuals. Across the whole study: The plates for each donor numbered three CD4 naive, three CD4 memory, two CD8 naive and one CD8 memory. Whole-study results and caveats: Among a handful of donors, about 4.6% of naive CD4 clonotypes were found in common. Non-shared clonotypes had lower generation probabilities than clonotypes shared by all four sorted-subset donors.

The assay was immunoSEQ multiplex PCR, and TCRdb's table has in-frame clones only and misses some. Of some 2.4 million clones listed, approximately 94% are singletons. Material: naive CD4+ T cells from PBMCs. Subset defined: CD45RA+ positively selected. The receptor was isolated from a man aged 18-30 years in good health. Some clones in this sample may be carry-over from other donors' samples. The chain couples TRBV7-3 to TRBJ2-3, with D perhaps TRBD1 or TRBD2 (5 bases each). The CDR3 is CASSLRGSGLDTQYF. Here the CDR3 DNA reads TGTGCCAGCAGCTTAAGGGGGTCGGGGTTAGATACGCAGTATTTT.